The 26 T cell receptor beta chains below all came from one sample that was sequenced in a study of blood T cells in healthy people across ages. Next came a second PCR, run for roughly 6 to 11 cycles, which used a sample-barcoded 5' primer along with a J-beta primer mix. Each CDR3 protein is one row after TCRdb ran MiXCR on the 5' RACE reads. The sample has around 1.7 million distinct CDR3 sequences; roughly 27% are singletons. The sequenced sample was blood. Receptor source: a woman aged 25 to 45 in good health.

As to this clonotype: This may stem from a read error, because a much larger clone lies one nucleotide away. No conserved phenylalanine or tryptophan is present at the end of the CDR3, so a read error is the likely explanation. This CDR3 reads CSARSVQETQYV. CDR3 DNA sequence: TGCAGTGCTAGATCCGTTCAAGAGACCCAGTACGTC. The gene calls are TRBV20-1 and TRBJ2-5; D uncertain. The CDR3 contains 12 residues. Germline values: CDR1 DFQATT, CDR2 SNEGSKA (reference sequence). Trimming cost V 2 bases and J 2 bases, with 6 bases left between them.

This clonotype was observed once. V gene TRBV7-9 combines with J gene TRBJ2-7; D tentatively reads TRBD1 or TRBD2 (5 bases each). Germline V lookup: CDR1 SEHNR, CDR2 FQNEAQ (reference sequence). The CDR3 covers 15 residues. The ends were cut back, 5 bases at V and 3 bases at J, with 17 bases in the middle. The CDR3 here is CASSLPRAGSYEQYF. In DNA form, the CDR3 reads TGTGCCAGCAGCCTCCCGCGGGCAGGGAGCTACGAGCAGTACTTC.

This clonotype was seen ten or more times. The CDR3 sequence: CSARDGLAGDNEQFF. CDR3 bases: TGCAGTGCTAGAGACGGACTAGCGGGAGACAATGAGCAGTTCTTC. V is TRBV20-1 and J is TRBJ2-1; 13 nucleotides agree with TRBD2. From germline, CDR1 is DFQATT and CDR2 SNEGSKA (reference sequence). This CDR3 comprises 15 residues. Unmatched junction bases numbered 1, after V lost 0 bases and J lost 5 bases.

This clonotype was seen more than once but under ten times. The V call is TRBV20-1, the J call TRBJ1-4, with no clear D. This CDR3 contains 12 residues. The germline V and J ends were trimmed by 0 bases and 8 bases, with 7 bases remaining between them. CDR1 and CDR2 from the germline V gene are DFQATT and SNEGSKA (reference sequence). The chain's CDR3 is CSARELTEKLFF. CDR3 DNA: TGCAGTGCTAGAGAACTCACGGAAAAACTGTTTTTT.

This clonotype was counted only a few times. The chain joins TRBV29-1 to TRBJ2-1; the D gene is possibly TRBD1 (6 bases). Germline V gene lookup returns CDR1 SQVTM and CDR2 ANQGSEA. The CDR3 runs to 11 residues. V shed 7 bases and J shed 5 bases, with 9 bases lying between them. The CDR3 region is CSATGNNEQFF. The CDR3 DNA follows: TGCAGCGCTACAGGGAACAATGAGCAGTTCTTC.

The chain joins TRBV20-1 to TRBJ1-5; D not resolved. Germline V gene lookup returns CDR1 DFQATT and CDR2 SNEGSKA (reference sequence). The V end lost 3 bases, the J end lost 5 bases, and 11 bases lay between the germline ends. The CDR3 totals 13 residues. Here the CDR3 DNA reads TGCAGTGCTAGGGTCCAGCTTGATCAGCCCCAGCATTTT. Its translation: CSARVQLDQPQHF.

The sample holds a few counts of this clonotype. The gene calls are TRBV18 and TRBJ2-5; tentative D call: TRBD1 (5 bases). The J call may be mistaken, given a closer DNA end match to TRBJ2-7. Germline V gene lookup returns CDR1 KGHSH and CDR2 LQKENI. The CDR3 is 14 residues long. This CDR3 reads CASSATPGKAEQYF. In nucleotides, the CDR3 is TGTGCCAGCTCGGCGACCCCAGGGAAGGCCGAGCAGTACTTC.

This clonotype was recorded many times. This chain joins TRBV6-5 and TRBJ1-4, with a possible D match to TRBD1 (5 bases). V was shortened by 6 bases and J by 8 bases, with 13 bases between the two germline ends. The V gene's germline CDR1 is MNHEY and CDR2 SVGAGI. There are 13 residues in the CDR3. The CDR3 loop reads CASRDRPGEKLFF. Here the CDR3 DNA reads TGTGCCAGCAGAGACAGACCTGGGGAAAAACTGTTTTTT.

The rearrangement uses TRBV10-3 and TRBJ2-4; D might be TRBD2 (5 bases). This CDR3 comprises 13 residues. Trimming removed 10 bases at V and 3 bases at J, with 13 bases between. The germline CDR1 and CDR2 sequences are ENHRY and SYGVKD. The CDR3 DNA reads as TGTGCCACCGGGGAAACGGGCAAAAACATTCAGTACTTC. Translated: CATGETGKNIQYF.

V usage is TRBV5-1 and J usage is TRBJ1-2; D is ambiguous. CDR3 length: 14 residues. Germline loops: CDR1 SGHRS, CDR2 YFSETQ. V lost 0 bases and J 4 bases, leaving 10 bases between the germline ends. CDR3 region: CASSLESGSYGYTF. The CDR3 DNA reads TGCGCCAGCAGCTTGGAGTCAGGCAGCTATGGCTACACCTTC.

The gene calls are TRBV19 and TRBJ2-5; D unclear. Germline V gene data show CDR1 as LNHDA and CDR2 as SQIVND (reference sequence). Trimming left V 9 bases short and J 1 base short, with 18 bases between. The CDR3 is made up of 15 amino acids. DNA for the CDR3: TGTGCCAGCCAAGACGGGTGGTTAAGCCAAGAGACCCAGTACTTC. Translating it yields CASQDGWLSQETQYF.

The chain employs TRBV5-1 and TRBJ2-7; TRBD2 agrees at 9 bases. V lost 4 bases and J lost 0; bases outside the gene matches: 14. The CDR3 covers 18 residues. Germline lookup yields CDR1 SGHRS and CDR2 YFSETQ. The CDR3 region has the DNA TGCGCCAGCAGCCCCGACTCGACCTTAGCGGGAGTCTCCTACGAGCAGTACTTC. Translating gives CASSPDSTLAGVSYEQYF.

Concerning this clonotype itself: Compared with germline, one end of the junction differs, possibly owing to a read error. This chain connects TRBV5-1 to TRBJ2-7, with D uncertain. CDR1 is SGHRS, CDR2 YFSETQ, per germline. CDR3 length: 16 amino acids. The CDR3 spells CASSLTAGVSSHEQYF. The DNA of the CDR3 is TGCGCCAGCAGCTTGACGGCTGGGGTGAGCTCCCACGAGCAGTACTTC.

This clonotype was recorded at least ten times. CDR3 sequence: CSVEACVEAWLNEQYF. As DNA, the CDR3 is TGCAGCGTTGAAGCGTGTGTAGAGGCATGGCTAAACGAGCAGTACTTC. The chain joins TRBV29-1 to TRBJ2-7; D is unclear. V was clipped by 1 base and J by 5 bases, with 21 bases between them. The CDR3 has 16 amino acids. CDR1 is SQVTM, CDR2 ANQGSEA, per germline.

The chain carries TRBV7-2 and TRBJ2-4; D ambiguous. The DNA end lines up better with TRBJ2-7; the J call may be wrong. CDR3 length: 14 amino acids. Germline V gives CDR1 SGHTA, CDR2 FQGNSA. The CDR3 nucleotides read TGTGCCAGCAGCTTAGACCGGGCACACTACGAGCAGTACTTC. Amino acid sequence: CASSLDRAHYEQYF.

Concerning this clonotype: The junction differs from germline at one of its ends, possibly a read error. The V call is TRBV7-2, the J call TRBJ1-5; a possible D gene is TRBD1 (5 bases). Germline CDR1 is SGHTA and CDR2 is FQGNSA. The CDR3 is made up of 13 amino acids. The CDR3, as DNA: TGTGCTAGCAGCCGTTGGGGGGATCAGCCCCAGCATTTT. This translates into CASSRWGDQPQHF.

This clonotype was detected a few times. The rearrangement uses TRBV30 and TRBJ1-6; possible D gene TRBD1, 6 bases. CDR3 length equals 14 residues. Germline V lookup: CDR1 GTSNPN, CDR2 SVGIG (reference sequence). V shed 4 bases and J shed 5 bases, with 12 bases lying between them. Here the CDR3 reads CAWNTGFDNSPLHF. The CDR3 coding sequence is TGTGCCTGGAATACAGGGTTTGATAATTCACCCCTCCACTTT.

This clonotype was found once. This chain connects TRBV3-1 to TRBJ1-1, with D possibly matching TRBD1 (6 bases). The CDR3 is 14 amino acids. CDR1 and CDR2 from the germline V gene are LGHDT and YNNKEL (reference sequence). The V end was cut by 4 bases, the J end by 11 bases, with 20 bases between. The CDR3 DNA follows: TGTGCCAGCAGCCTCGGGACCGGGGGCGATCGCGCTTTCTTT. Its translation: CASSLGTGGDRAFF.

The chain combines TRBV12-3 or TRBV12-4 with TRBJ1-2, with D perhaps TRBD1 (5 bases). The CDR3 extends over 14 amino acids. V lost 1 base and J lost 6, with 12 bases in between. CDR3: CASSLGDGHNGYTF. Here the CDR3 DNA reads TGTGCCAGCAGTTTAGGGGACGGGCATAATGGCTACACCTTC.

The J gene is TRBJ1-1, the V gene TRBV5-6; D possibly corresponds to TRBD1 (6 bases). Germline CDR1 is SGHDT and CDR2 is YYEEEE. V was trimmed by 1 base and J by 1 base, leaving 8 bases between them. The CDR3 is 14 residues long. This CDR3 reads CASSLWGQNTEAFF. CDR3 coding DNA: TGTGCCAGCAGCTTGTGGGGACAGAACACTGAAGCTTTCTTT.

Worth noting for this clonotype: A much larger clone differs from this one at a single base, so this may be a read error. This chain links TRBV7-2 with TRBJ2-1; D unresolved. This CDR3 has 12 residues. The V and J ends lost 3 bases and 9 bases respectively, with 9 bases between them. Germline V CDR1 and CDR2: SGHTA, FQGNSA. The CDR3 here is CASSFPLSEQFF. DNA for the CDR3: TGTGCCAGCAGCTTTCCCCTTAGTGAGCAGTTCTTC.

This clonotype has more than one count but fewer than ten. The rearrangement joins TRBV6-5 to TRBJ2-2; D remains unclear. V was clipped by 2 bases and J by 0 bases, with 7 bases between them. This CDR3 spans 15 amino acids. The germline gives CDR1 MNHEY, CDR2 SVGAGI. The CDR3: CASSYQLPNTGELFF. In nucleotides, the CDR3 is TGTGCCAGCAGTTACCAGCTTCCGAACACCGGGGAGCTGTTTTTT.

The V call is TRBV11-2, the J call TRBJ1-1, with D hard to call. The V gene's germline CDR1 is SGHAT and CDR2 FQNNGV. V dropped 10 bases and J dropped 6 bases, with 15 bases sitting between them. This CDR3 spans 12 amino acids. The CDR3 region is CATRGSRPEAFF. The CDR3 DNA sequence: TGTGCCACCCGAGGATCCCGACCTGAAGCTTTCTTT.

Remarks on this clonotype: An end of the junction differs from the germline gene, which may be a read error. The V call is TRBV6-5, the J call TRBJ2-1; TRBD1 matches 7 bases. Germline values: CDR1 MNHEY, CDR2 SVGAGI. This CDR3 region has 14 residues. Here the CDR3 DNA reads TGTGCCAGCAGGTACTCGGAGTCAGGGGGTGAGCAGTTCTTC. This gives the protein CASRYSESGGEQFF.

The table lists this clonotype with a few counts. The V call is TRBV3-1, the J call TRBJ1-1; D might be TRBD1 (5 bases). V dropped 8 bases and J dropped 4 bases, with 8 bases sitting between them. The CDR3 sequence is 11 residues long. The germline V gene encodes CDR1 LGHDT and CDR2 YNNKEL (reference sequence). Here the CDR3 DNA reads TGTGCCAGCGTAGGGGTCACTGAAGCTTTCTTT. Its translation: CASVGVTEAFF.

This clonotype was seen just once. CDR3 loop: CASQGLETQYF. Written as DNA, the CDR3 is TGTGCTAGTCAGGGACTAGAGACCCAGTACTTC. V usage is TRBV12-5 and J usage is TRBJ2-5; TRBD2 is a possible D gene (6 bases). V was cut by 8 bases and J by 4 bases, with 8 bases left in between. The CDR3 sequence is 11 residues long. Germline CDR1 is LGHNT and CDR2 is FRNRAP. The variable domain in full, completed from reference TRBV12-5 and TRBJ2-5, reads DARVTQTPRHKVTEMGQEVTMRCQPILGHNTVFWYRQTMMQGLELLAYFRNRAPLDDSGMPKDRFSAEMPDATLATLKIQPSEPRDSAVYFCASQGLETQYFGPGTRLLVL.